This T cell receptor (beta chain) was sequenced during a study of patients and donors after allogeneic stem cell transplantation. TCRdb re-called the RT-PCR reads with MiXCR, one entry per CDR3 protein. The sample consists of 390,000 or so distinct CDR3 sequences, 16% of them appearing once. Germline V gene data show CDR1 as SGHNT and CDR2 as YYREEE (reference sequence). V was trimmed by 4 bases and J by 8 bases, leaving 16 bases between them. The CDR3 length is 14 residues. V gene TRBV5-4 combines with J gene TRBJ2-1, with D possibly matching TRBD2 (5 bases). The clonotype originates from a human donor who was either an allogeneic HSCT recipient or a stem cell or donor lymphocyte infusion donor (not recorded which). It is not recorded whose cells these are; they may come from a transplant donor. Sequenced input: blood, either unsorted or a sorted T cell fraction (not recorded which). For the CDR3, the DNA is TGTGCCAGCAGCGCCGGGAACCAACGGCATGAGCAGTTCTTC. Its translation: CASSAGNQRHEQFF.